A selection of T cell receptor beta chains follows, all from one sample in a study of shared clonotypes between healthy human individuals. Assay: immunoSEQ multiplex PCR; the TCRdb copy retains only in-frame clones and omits some. This table holds some 2 million clones, about 94% found once. What was sequenced was naive CD8+ T cells sorted from blood. These TCRs come from a man aged 18-30 years in good health. CDR3s include the opening cysteine and the closing phenylalanine or tryptophan. A D gene is named only where the DNA matches it firmly.

CDR3	DNA	J	length	D	V
CASSPWDGSSGYTF	TGTGCCAGCAGTCCTTGGGACGGTTCATCTGGCTACACCTTC	TRBJ1-2	14	.	TRBV27
CASWLADREDQPQHF	TGTGCCAGCTGGCTTGCGGACAGGGAGGATCAGCCCCAGCATTTT	TRBJ1-5	15	TRBD1	TRBV28
CASSSGTGGWGYTF	TGTGCCAGCAGTTCCGGGACAGGGGGCTGGGGCTACACCTTC	TRBJ1-2	14	TRBD1	TRBV6-5
CASSLGTGVVYEQYF	TGTGCCAGCAGTTTAGGGACAGGGGTGGTCTACGAGCAGTACTTC	TRBJ2-7	15	TRBD1	TRBV27
CASSSQTAYEQYF	TGTGCCAGCAGCTCCCAGACAGCCTACGAGCAGTACTTC	TRBJ2-7	13	.	TRBV13
CASSVDEGEQFF	TGTGCCAGCAGCGTAGATGAGGGTGAGCAGTTCTTC	TRBJ2-1	12	.	TRBV9
CASSLRQAHEQYF	TGTGCCAGCAGCTTAAGACAGGCCCACGAGCAGTACTTC	TRBJ2-7	13	.	TRBV13
CATSRVVQSANYGYTF	TGTGCCACCAGCAGAGTGGTTCAGTCAGCTAACTATGGCTACACCTTC	TRBJ1-2	16	.	TRBV15
CASSGGNTIYF	TGTGCCAGCAGCGGAGGAAACACCATATATTTT	TRBJ1-3	11	.	TRBV9
CASSLWGSEGQYF	TGTGCCAGCAGCTTGTGGGGGTCCGAGGGGCAGTACTTC	TRBJ2-7	13	.	TRBV5-4
CAWSVGAGVDEQYF	TGTGCCTGGAGTGTAGGGGCAGGGGTTGACGAGCAGTACTTC	TRBJ2-7	14	.	TRBV30
CASSKAGDRGNQPQHF	TGTGCCAGCAGCAAAGCGGGCGACAGAGGCAATCAGCCCCAGCATTTT	TRBJ1-5	16	.	TRBV21-1
CASSPTGYEQYF	TGTGCCAGCAGCCCGACAGGTTACGAGCAGTACTTC	TRBJ2-7	12	.	TRBV6-5
CASSGWDPGELFF	TGTGCCAGCAGTGGCTGGGATCCTGGGGAGCTGTTTTTT	TRBJ2-2	13	.	TRBV6-1
CASSDRSWGSAGYEQYF	TGTGCCAGCAGTGACCGTTCATGGGGGTCCGCGGGCTACGAGCAGTACTTC	TRBJ2-7	17	.	TRBV6-1
CASSADLGTSDYEQYF	TGTGCCAGCAGCGCGGATCTCGGGACTAGCGACTACGAGCAGTACTTC	TRBJ2-7	16	TRBD2	TRBV9
CASSVVGTGDPYEQYF	TGTGCCAGCAGCGTAGTGGGGACAGGGGACCCCTACGAGCAGTACTTC	TRBJ2-7	16	TRBD1	TRBV9
CASSLFGETGVGYTF	TGTGCCAGCAGCCTTTTTGGGGAGACAGGGGTAGGCTACACCTTC	TRBJ1-2	15	TRBD1	TRBV27
CASSTGLYGTSGYEQYF	TGTGCCAGCAGCACTGGCCTTTATGGGACTAGCGGCTACGAGCAGTACTTC	TRBJ2-7	17	TRBD2	TRBV7-8
CASSSAVGQGDSPLHF	TGTGCCAGCAGCTCGGCGGTGGGACAGGGGGACTCACCCCTCCACTTT	TRBJ1-6	16	TRBD1	TRBV7-9
CSVEDIGQTWGGYTF	TGCAGCGTTGAAGATATCGGACAGACTTGGGGTGGCTACACCTTC	TRBJ1-2	15	.	TRBV29-1
CASSFWTSGPSYEQYF	TGCGCCAGCAGCTTCTGGACTAGCGGGCCCTCCTACGAGCAGTACTTC	TRBJ2-7	16	TRBD2	TRBV5-1
CASSSTGPGANVLTF	TGCGCCAGCAGCTCCACAGGGCCTGGGGCCAACGTCCTGACTTTC	TRBJ2-6	15	.	TRBV4-1
CAISESFGERNGNTIYF	TGTGCCATCAGTGAGTCTTTTGGGGAAAGGAACGGAAACACCATATATTTT	TRBJ1-3	17	.	TRBV10-3
CASSVEQGTYYNEQFF	TGTGCCAGCAGCGTAGAACAGGGCACCTACTACAATGAGCAGTTCTTC	TRBJ2-1	16	.	TRBV9
CAWRAYNEQFF	TGTGCCTGGAGGGCTTACAATGAGCAGTTCTTC	TRBJ2-1	11	.	TRBV30
CASSAGGDYNEQFF	TGTGCCAGCAGCGCAGGGGGCGACTACAATGAGCAGTTCTTC	TRBJ2-1	14	TRBD1	TRBV9
CASSFGGREPLVEQYF	TGTGCCAGCAGCTTTGGTGGCCGGGAGCCTTTAGTCGAGCAGTACTTC	TRBJ2-7	16	.	TRBV7-9
CASSYIGGSYEQYF	TGTGCCAGCAGTTATATAGGGGGCTCTTACGAGCAGTACTTC	TRBJ2-7	14	TRBD1	TRBV6-5
CASSLSLSNEQYF	TGTGCCAGCAGCTTGAGTCTTTCTAACGAGCAGTACTTC	TRBJ2-7	13	.	TRBV5-6
CASSGGGPMRTSGYNEQFF	TGCGCCAGCAGTGGGGGAGGACCCATGCGGACTAGCGGATACAATGAGCAGTTCTTC	TRBJ2-1	19	TRBD2	TRBV10-2
CASSQDPQGSYEQYF	TGCGCCAGCAGCCAAGATCCCCAGGGTTCCTACGAGCAGTACTTC	TRBJ2-7	15	.	TRBV4-1
CASSPPPGATMNTEAFF	TGTGCCAGCAGCCCCCCTCCTGGGGCAACTATGAACACTGAAGCTTTCTTT	TRBJ1-1	17	.	TRBV7-9
CASSYGRGTGSFFYEQYF	TGTGCCAGCAGTTATGGTAGGGGGACAGGATCTTTTTTCTACGAGCAGTACTTC	TRBJ2-7	18	TRBD1	TRBV27
CASSPTGGEYQPQHF	TGCGCCAGCAGCCCGACAGGGGGCGAATATCAGCCCCAGCATTTT	TRBJ1-5	15	TRBD1	TRBV5-1
CASSLIVTDTQYF	TGTGCCAGCAGCTTAATAGTCACAGATACGCAGTATTTT	TRBJ2-3	13	.	TRBV7-8
CSVLPGTGGADGYTF	TGCAGCGTCCTCCCCGGGACAGGGGGCGCGGATGGCTACACCTTC	TRBJ1-2	15	TRBD1	TRBV29-1
CASVGGALSETQYF	TGTGCCAGCGTCGGGGGGGCCCTGTCTGAGACCCAGTACTTC	TRBJ2-5	14	TRBD2	TRBV2
CASSFRGHLNTEAFF	TGTGCCAGCAGTTTCCGGGGACACTTGAACACTGAAGCTTTCTTT	TRBJ1-1	15	.	TRBV28
CASSVTSGDYNEQFF	TGTGCCAGCAGTGTTACCAGCGGGGACTACAATGAGCAGTTCTTC	TRBJ2-1	15	TRBD2	TRBV2
CASSYSGETDTQYF	TGTGCCAGCAGTTACTCTGGGGAAACAGATACGCAGTATTTT	TRBJ2-3	14	.	TRBV6-6
CAWSIDSGNTIYF	TGTGCCTGGAGTATAGACTCTGGAAACACCATATATTTT	TRBJ1-3	13	.	TRBV30
CASSYRGQGNEKLFF	TGTGCCAGCAGCTACCGGGGACAGGGGAATGAAAAACTGTTTTTT	TRBJ1-4	15	TRBD1	TRBV13
CASSGDRGYTQYF	TGTGCCAGCAGCGGGGACAGGGGGTATACGCAGTATTTT	TRBJ2-3	13	TRBD1	TRBV9
CASSQETAQETQYF	TGTGCCAGCAGCCAAGAAACGGCGCAAGAGACCCAGTACTTC	TRBJ2-5	14	.	TRBV4-2
CASGHGTSGNNEQFF	TGTGCTAGTGGTCACGGGACTAGCGGTAACAATGAGCAGTTCTTC	TRBJ2-1	15	TRBD2	TRBV12-5
CASSAGTAYEQYF	TGCGCCAGCAGTGCCGGGACGGCCTACGAGCAGTACTTC	TRBJ2-7	13	.	TRBV10-1
CASSPGPSGPTYEQYF	TGCGCCAGCAGCCCCGGGCCTAGCGGACCGACCTACGAGCAGTACTTC	TRBJ2-7	16	TRBD2	TRBV4-1
CASRVGTGSFLVDSPLHF	TGTGCCAGCAGGGTCGGGACAGGGTCATTTCTTGTGGATTCACCCCTCCACTTT	TRBJ1-6	18	TRBD1	TRBV11-2
CASSGTGDSYEQYF	TGTGCCAGCAGCGGGACAGGGGACTCCTACGAGCAGTACTTC	TRBJ2-7	14	TRBD1	TRBV5-6
CASSPRGSLSEQYF	TGTGCCAGCAGCCCCAGGGGGAGTTTATCCGAGCAGTACTTC	TRBJ2-7	14	TRBD1	TRBV13
CASSLLGQPYGYTF	TGTGCCAGCAGTTTATTGGGGCAGCCCTATGGCTACACCTTC	TRBJ1-2	14	.	TRBV27
CASSQTSGPTDTQYF	TGTGCCAGCAGTCAAACTAGCGGACCCACAGATACGCAGTATTTT	TRBJ2-3	15	TRBD2	TRBV6-5
CASSPGLAGAPRETQYF	TGTGCCAGCAGCCCTGGACTAGCGGGAGCCCCACGGGAGACCCAGTACTTC	TRBJ2-5	17	TRBD2	TRBV7-8
CASSLATGDASEQYF	TGTGCCAGCAGCTTAGCTACGGGAGACGCCTCCGAGCAGTACTTC	TRBJ2-7	15	.	TRBV11-2